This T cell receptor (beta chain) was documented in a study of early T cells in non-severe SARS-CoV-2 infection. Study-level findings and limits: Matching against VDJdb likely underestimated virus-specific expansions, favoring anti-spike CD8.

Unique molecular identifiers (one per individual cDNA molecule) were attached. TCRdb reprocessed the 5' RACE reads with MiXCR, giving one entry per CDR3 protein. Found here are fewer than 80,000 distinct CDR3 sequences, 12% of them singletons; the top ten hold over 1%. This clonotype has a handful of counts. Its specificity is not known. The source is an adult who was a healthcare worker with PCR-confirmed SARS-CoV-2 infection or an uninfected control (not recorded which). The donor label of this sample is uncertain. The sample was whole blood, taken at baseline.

The CDR3 nucleotides are TGTGCCAGCAGCTACTCGGGACAGGATAGAGAGGAGACCCAGTACTTC. Translated, it gives CASSYSGQDREETQYF. The J gene is TRBJ2-5, the V gene TRBV7-3; 8 bases match TRBD1. Per the germline V gene, CDR1 is SGHTA and CDR2 is FQGTGA. The CDR3 length is 16 residues. Trimming cost V 4 bases and J 5 bases; bases outside gene matches: 12.